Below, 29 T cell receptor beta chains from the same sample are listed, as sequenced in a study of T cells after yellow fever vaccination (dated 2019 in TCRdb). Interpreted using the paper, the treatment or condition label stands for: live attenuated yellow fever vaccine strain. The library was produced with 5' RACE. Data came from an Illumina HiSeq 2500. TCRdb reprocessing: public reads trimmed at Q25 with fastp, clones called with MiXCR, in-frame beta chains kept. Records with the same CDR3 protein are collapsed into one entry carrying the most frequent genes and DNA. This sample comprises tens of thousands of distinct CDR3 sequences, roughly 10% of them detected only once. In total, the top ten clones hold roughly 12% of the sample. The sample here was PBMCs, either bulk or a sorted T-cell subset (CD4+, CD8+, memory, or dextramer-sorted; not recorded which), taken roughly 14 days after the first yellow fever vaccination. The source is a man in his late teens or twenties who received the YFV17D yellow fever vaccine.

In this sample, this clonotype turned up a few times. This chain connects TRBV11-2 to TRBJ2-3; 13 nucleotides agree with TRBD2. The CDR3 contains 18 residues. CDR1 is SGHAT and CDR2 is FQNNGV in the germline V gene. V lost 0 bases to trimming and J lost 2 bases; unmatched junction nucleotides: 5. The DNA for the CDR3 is TGTGCCAGCAGCTTAGACTCCGGACTAGCGGGGGACACAGATACGCAGTATTTT. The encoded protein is CASSLDSGLAGDTDTQYF. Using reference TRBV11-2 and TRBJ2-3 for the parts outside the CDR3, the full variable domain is EAGVAQSPRYKIIEKRQSVAFWCNPISGHATLYWYQQILGQGPKLLIQFQNNGVVDDSQLPKDRFSAERLKGVDSTLKIQPAKLEDSAVYLCASSLDSGLAGDTDTQYFGPGTRLTVL.

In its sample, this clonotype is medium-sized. In DNA form, the CDR3 reads TGCGCCAGCAGCTTTGGACAGGGCAGCGAGCAGTACTTC. It is translated as CASSFGQGSEQYF. This sequence joins TRBV5-1 and TRBJ2-7; 8 bases are a match to TRBD1. The germline V gene encodes CDR1 SGHRS and CDR2 YFSETQ. CDR3 length: 13 amino acids. V was pared by 2 bases and J by 6 bases, with 4 bases of the junction left unmatched.

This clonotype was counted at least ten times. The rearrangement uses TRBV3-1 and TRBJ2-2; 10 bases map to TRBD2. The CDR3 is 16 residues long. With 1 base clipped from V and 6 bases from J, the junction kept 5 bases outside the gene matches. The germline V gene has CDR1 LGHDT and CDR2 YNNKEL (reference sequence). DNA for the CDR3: TGTGCCAGCAGCCAAGTGAATAGCGGGGGGCCCGGGGAGCTGTTTTTT. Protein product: CASSQVNSGGPGELFF.

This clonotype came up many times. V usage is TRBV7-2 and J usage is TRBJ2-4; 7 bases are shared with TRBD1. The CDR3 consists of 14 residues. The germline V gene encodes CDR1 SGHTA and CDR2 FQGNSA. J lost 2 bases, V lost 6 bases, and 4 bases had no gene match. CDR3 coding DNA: TGTGCCAGCAGTCGAAGGGGGCCCAAAAACATTCAGTACTTC. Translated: CASSRRGPKNIQYF.

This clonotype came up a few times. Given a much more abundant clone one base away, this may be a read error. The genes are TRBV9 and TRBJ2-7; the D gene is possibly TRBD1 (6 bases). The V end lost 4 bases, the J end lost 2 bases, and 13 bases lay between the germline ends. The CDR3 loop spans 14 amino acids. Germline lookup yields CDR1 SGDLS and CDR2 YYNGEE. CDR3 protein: CASSLAGGAYEQYF. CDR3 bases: TGTGCCAGCAGCCTAGCTGGGGGCGCCTACGAGCAGTACTTC. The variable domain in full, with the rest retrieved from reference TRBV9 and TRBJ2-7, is DSGVTQTPKHLITATGQRVTLRCSPRSGDLSVYWYQQSLDQGLQFLIQYYNGEERAKGNILERFSAQQFPDLHSELNLSSLELGDSALYFCASSLAGGAYEQYFGPGTRLTVT.

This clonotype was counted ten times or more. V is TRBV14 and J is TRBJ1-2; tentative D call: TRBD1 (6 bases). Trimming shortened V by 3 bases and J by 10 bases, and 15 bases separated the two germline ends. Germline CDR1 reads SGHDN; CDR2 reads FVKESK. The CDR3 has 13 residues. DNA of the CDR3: TGTGCCAGCAGCCAGGACCGGGACAACTTCTACACCTTC. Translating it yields CASSQDRDNFYTF.

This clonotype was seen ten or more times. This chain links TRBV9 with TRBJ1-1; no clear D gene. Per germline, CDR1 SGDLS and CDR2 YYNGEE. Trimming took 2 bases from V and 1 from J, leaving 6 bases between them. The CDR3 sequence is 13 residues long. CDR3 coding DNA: TGTGCCAGCAGCGTTTATCAGAACACTGAAGCTTTCTTT. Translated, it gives CASSVYQNTEAFF. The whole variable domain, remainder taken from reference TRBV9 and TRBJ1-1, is DSGVTQTPKHLITATGQRVTLRCSPRSGDLSVYWYQQSLDQGLQFLIQYYNGEERAKGNILERFSAQQFPDLHSELNLSSLELGDSALYFCASSVYQNTEAFFGQGTRLTVV.

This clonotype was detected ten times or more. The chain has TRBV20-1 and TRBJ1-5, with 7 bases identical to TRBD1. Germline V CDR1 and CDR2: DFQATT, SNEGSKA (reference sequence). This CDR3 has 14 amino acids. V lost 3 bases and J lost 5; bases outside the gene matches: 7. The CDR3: CSASGTGVDQPQHF. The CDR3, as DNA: TGCAGTGCTAGCGGCACAGGGGTAGATCAGCCCCAGCATTTT.

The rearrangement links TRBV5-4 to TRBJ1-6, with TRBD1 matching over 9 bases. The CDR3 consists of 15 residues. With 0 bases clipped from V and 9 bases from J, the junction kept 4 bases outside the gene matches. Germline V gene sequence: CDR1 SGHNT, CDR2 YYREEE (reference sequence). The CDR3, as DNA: TGTGCCAGCAGCTTGGCCAGGACAGGGGTTTCACCCCTCCACTTT. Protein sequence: CASSLARTGVSPLHF. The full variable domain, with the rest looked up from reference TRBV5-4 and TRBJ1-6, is ETGVTQSPTHLIKTRGQQVTLRCSSQSGHNTVSWYQQALGQGPQFIFQYYREEENGRGNFPPRFSGLQFPNYSSELNVNALELDDSALYLCASSLARTGVSPLHFGNGTRLTVT.

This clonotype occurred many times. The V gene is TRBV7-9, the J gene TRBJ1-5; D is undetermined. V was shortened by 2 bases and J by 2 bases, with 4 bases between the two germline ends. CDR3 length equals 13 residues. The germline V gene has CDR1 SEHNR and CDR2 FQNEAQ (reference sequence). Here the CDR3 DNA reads TGTGCCAGCAGCTTATCACGCAATCAGCCCCAGCATTTT. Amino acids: CASSLSRNQPQHF.

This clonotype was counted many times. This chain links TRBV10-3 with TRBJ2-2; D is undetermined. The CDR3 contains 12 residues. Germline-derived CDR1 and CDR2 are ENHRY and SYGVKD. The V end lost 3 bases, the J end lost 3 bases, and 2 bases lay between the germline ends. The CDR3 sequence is CAISEDTGELFF. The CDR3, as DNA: TGTGCCATCAGTGAAGACACCGGGGAGCTGTTTTTT.

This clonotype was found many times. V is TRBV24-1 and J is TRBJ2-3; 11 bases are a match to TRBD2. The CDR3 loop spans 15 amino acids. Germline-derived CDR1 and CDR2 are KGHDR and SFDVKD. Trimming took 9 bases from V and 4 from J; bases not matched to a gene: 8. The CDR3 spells CATSASGGTADTQYF. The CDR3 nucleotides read TGTGCCACCTCCGCTAGCGGGGGGACCGCAGATACGCAGTATTTT.

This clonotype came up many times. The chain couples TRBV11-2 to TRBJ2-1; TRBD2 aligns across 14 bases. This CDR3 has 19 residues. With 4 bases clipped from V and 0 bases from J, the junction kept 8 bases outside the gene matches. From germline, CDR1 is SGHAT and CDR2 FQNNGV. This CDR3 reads CASSSGLAGVLSSYNEQFF. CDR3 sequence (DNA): TGTGCCAGCAGCTCGGGACTAGCGGGGGTCCTTAGCTCCTACAATGAGCAGTTCTTC.

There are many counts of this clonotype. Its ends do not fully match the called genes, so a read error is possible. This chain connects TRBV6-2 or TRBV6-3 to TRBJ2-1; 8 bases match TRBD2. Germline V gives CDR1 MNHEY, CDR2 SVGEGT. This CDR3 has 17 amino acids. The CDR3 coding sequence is TGTGCCAGCAGTAACTCCGGGACTAGTCGCTCCTACAATGAGCAGTTCTTC. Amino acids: CASSNSGTSRSYNEQFF.

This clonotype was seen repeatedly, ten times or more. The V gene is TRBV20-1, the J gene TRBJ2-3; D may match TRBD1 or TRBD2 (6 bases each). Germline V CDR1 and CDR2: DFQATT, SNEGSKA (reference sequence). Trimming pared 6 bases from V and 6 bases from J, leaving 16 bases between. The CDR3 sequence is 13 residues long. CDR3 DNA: TGCAGTGCCCGAAACGGGGGCGGGGATACGCAGTATTTT. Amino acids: CSARNGGGDTQYF.

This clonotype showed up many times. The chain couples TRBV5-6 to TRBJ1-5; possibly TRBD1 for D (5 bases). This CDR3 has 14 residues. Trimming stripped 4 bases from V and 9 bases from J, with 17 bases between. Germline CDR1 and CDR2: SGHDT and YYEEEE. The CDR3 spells CASSLRDGLGPQHF. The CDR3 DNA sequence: TGTGCCAGCAGCCTCCGGGACGGACTCGGGCCCCAGCATTTT.

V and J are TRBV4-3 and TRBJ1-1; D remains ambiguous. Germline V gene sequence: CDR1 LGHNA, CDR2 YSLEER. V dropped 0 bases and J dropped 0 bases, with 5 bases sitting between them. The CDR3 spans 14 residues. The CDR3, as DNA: TGCGCCAGCAGCCAAGAACACATGAACACTGAAGCTTTCTTT. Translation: CASSQEHMNTEAFF.

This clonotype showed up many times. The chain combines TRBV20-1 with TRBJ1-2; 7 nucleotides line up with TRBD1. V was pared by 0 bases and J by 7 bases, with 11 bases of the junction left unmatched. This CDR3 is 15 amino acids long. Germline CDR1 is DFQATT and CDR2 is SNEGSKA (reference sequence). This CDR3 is CSARDGDRVEGGYTF. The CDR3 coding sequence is TGCAGTGCTAGAGATGGAGACAGGGTTGAGGGTGGCTACACCTTC.

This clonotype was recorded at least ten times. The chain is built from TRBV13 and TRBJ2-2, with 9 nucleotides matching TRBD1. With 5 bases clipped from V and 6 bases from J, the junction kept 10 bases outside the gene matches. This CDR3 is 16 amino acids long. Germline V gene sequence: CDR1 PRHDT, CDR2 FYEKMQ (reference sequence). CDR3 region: CASSDYRGPAPGELFF. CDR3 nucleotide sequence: TGTGCCAGCAGCGATTACAGGGGGCCCGCCCCCGGGGAGCTGTTTTTT.

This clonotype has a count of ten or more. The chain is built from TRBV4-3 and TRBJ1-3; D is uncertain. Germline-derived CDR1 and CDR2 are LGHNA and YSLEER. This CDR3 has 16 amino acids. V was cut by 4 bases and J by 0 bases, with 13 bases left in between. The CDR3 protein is CASSRSGPHSGNTIYF. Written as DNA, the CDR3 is TGCGCCAGCAGCCGGTCAGGACCTCACTCTGGAAACACCATATATTTT.

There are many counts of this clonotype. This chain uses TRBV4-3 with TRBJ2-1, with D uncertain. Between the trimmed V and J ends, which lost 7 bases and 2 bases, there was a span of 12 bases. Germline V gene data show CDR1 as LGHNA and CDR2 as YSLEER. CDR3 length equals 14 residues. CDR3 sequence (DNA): TGCGCCAGCACGCCAAGTTTAACCTACAATGAGCAGTTCTTC. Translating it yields CASTPSLTYNEQFF.

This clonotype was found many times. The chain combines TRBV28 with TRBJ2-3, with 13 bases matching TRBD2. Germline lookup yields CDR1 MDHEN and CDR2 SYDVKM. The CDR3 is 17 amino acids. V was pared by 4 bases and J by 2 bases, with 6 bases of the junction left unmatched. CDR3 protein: CASSSPTSGGYTDTQYF. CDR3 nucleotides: TGTGCCAGCAGTTCCCCGACTAGCGGGGGGTACACAGATACGCAGTATTTT. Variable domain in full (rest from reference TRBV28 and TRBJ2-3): DVKVTQSSRYLVKRTGEKVFLECVQDMDHENMFWYRQDPGLGLRLIYFSYDVKMKEKGDIPEGYSVSREKKERFSLILESASTNQTSMYLCASSSPTSGGYTDTQYFGPGTRLTVL.

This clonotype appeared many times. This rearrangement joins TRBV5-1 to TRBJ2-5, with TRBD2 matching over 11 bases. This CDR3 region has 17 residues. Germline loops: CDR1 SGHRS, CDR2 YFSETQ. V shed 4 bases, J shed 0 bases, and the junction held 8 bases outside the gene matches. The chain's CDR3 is CASSPGSSGGYQETQYF. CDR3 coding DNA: TGCGCCAGCAGCCCGGGATCTAGCGGGGGGTACCAAGAGACCCAGTACTTC.

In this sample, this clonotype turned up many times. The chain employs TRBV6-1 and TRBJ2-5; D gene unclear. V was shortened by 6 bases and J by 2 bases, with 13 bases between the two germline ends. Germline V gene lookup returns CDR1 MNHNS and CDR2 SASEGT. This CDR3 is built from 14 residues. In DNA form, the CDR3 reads TGTGCCAGCAGCCCATTCGGTGGTCAAGAGACCCAGTACTTC. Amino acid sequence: CASSPFGGQETQYF.

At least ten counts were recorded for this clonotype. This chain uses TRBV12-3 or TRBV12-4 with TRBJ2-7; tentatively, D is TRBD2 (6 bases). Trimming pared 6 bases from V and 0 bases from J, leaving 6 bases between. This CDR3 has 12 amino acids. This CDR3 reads CASRRDSYEQYF. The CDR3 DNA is TGTGCCAGCAGGCGGGACTCCTACGAGCAGTACTTC.

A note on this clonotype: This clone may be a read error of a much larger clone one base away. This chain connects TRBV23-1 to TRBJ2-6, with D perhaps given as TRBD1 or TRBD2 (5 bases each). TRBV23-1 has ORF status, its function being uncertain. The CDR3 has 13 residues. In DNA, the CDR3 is TGCGCCACCCCGGACTCTGGGGCCAACATCCTGACTTTC. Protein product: CATPDSGANILTF.

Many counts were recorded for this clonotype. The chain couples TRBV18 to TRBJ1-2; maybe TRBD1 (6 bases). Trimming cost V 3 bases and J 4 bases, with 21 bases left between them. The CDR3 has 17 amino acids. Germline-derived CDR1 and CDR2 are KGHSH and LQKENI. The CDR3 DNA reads TGTGCCAGCTCACCCTCGGCGAGGGGGGCTTCCATCTATGGCTACACCTTC. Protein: CASSPSARGASIYGYTF.

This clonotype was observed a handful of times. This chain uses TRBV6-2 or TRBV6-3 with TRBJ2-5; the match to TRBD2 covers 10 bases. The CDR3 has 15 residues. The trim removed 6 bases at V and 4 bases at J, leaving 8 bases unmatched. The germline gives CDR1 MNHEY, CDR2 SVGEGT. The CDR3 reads CASSPWTSGPETQYF. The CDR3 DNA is TGTGCCAGCAGCCCTTGGACTAGCGGACCAGAGACCCAGTACTTC.

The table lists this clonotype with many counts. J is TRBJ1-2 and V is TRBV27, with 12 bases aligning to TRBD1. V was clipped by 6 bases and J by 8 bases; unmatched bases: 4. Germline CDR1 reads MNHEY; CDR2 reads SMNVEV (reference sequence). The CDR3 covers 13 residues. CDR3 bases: TGTGCCAGCAGACGGGACAGGGGGCGCGGCTACACCTTC. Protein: CASRRDRGRGYTF.